The sequence of this T cell receptor (beta chain) was determined in a study of T cells in Graves' hyperthyroidism and ophthalmopathy. Whole-study context: Peripheral blood sampling occurred at initial diagnosis, before any treatment. Study results and caveats: From stable hyperthyroidism, ophthalmopathy was set apart by a 13 V-J model.

V was pared by 2 bases and J by 0 bases, with 8 bases between. The germline CDR1 and CDR2 sequences are SGHDT and YYEEEE. The CDR3 runs 14 residues. RNA transcripts were the template for amplifying TCR beta CDR3 regions. The primer set for the first-round RT-PCR of the TCR CDR3 was HTBI. TCRdb ran MiXCR on the multiplex PCR reads and lists one entry per CDR3 protein. Among fewer than 700,000 distinct CDR3 sequences listed, approximately 17% were seen once. This clonotype was picked up a small number of times. Its antigen is still unknown. Exclusion criteria comprised uncontrolled infection, other autoimmune disease, pregnancy or lactation. Each 10 ml fresh peripheral blood draw supplied the PBMCs.

J is TRBJ1-1 and V is TRBV5-6; D remains ambiguous. The sequence was obtained from a woman between 18 and 29 years old with Graves' ophthalmopathy. The sample was blood. The CDR3: CASSFRSVNTEAFF. CDR3 DNA: TGTGCCAGCAGCTTTCGCTCGGTGAACACTGAAGCTTTCTTT.